These T cell receptor beta chains were read from a single sample in a study of human T cells and chemical hapten exposure. One entry per CDR3 protein, called by TCRdb with MiXCR from the RACE reads. Among about 360,000 distinct CDR3 sequences listed, 4.8% were seen once. The material was whole blood, obtained in connection with sensitization to the hapten diphenylcyclopropenone (DPC). The receptors stem from a woman between 45 and 60 years old with alopecia areata. Some clones in this sample may be carry-over from other donors' samples. Both conserved end residues are part of each CDR3. A D gene is named only where the DNA matches it firmly. A row's size may be missing; if present it is once, few, many or a size class.

cdr3_nt cdr3_aa v_call cdr3_length j_call d_call clone_size
TGTGCCAGCAGTTCGCCGGGACTCCTCTACAATGAGCAGTTCTTC CASSSPGLLYNEQFF TRBV6-2/TRBV6-3 15 TRBJ2-1 . .
TGTGCCAGCAGCTTAGCGTATACGAACACTGAAGCTTTCTTT CASSLAYTNTEAFF TRBV7-8 14 TRBJ1-1 . many
TGTGCCATTTCGGACGGAGACTATGCGGGCTACACCTTC CAISDGDYAGYTF TRBV7-9 13 TRBJ1-2 . many
TGTGCCAGCAGTCTTAGGACAGGGTTTGGCTACACCTTC CASSLRTGFGYTF TRBV6-5 13 TRBJ1-2 TRBD1 many
TGTGCCAGCAGTTTACACAGCTCCTACGAGCAGTACTTC CASSLHSSYEQYF TRBV28 13 TRBJ2-7 . many
TGTGCCAGTAAACGGGCCCTACGGGACAGGGCTCACGAGACCCAGTACTTC CASKRALRDRAHETQYF TRBV12-3/TRBV12-4 17 TRBJ2-5 TRBD1 few
TGTGCCAGCAGTTACATGCCTAGCGGGAGGAATGAGCAGTTCTTC CASSYMPSGRNEQFF TRBV6-6 15 TRBJ2-1 TRBD2 few
TGTGCCAGCACCCTATACAGGGGAGCTAATGAAAAACTGTTTTTT CASTLYRGANEKLFF TRBV7-8 15 TRBJ1-4 TRBD1 .
TGTGCCAGCAGTCCCCACCAAGGGCTAGCGGGAGAGGCCCAGTACTTC CASSPHQGLAGEAQYF TRBV27 16 TRBJ2-5 TRBD2 many
TGTGCCAGCAGCCCAGGACTAGCGGTCTTTCAAGAGACCCAGTACTTC CASSPGLAVFQETQYF TRBV9 16 TRBJ2-5 TRBD2 .
TGCAGTGCTAGAGGGGTAGCGGGAGACTCCTACAATGAGCAGTTCTTC CSARGVAGDSYNEQFF TRBV20-1 16 TRBJ2-1 TRBD2 few